This T cell receptor (beta chain) was sequenced during a study of CD8+ T cells in alopecia areata. After isolation, RNA underwent reverse transcription to generate cDNA as the sequencing template. Assay: immunoSEQ multiplex PCR; the TCRdb copy retains only in-frame clones and omits some. The data show 100,000 to 150,000 clones, with around 60% seen just once and under 5% held by the top ten. Whole-study findings and limits: Clonality in lesional scalp, especially alopecia totalis/universalis, exceeded that of normal scalp. Alphabeta T cells residing in normal skin are also sequenced in scalp samples.

The CDR3 consists of 15 residues. V lost 2 bases and J lost 6, with 11 bases in between. CDR1 and CDR2 (germline): MGHRA, YSYEKL. To note about this clone: What it binds is not known.

This chain uses TRBV4-1 with TRBJ1-6, with D hard to call. This clonotype was obtained from a human donor with alopecia areata. The specimen comprised CD4+ T cells sorted from blood, sampled at week 0. DNA of the CDR3: TGCGCCAGCAGCCAAAACCTAATGGTTAATTCACCCCTCCACTTT. Its protein product is CASSQNLMVNSPLHF.